Shown below are 16 T cell receptor beta chains from a single sample sequenced in a study of T cell repertoires in cytomegalovirus infection. MiXCR was run by TCRdb on the reads, yielding one entry per CDR3 protein. The repertoire holds around 900,000 distinct CDR3 sequences, roughly a third seen once, with roughly 13% in the top ten. These receptors have no identified antigens. The sample here was cultured CD8+ T cells from PBMCs, taken from culture after CMV antigen stimulation. Every receptor here comes from a human donor in good health (CMV status not recorded). Some clones in this sample may be carry-over from other donors' samples.

The rearrangement uses TRBV6-1 and TRBJ2-2, with 8 bases lining up with TRBD2. CDR1 MNHNS and CDR2 SASEGT come from the germline V gene. The trim removed 7 bases at V and 6 bases at J, leaving 13 bases unmatched. CDR3 length equals 16 residues. The CDR3 region has the DNA TGTGCCAGCACCAATCCGGGGGGGTTCAAAGCCGGGGAGCTGTTTTTT. This sequence encodes CASTNPGGFKAGELFF.

The gene calls are TRBV7-6 and TRBJ1-6; TRBD1 might be the D (6 bases). V was cut by 4 bases and J by 13 bases, with 23 bases left in between. CDR1 and CDR2 from the germline V gene are SGHVS and FNYEAQ. The CDR3 runs to 16 residues. The CDR3 region is CASSSQGEQGGAPLHF. The CDR3 DNA sequence: TGTGCCAGCAGCTCCCAAGGGGAACAGGGAGGAGCGCCCCTCCACTTT.

The CDR3 sequence: CASSQSRGAFDDEQFF. The CDR3 nucleotides read TGTGCCAGCAGCCAATCGCGGGGGGCCTTTGATGATGAGCAGTTCTTC. The V and J genes are TRBV4-2 and TRBJ2-1; 8 positions match TRBD2. Germline trimming cut 2 bases from V and 8 bases from J; bases unmatched to any gene: 11. Germline lookup yields CDR1 LGHNA and CDR2 YNFKEQ. The CDR3 is 16 residues long.

This chain connects TRBV11-3 to TRBJ2-4, with D perhaps assigned TRBD1 or TRBD2 (5 bases each). CDR3 length equals 13 residues. The V gene lost 4 bases and the J gene lost 6 bases, with 10 bases spanning the gap. The germline V gene has CDR1 SGHNT and CDR2 YENEEA. The DNA of the CDR3 is TGTGCCAGCAGCTCCGGGACGGTAAACATTCAGTACTTC. Its protein product is CASSSGTVNIQYF. Combining the CDR3 with reference TRBV11-3 and TRBJ2-4 gives the whole variable domain EAGVVQSPRYKIIEKKQPVAFWCNPISGHNTLYWYLQNLGQGPELLIRYENEEAVDDSQLPKDRFSAERLKGVDSTLKIQPAELGDSAVYLCASSSGTVNIQYFGAGTRLSVL.

This clonotype turned up a few times. This rearrangement joins TRBV14 to TRBJ1-2; 7 bases align to TRBD1. The CDR3 is 15 residues long. Per the germline V gene, CDR1 is SGHDN and CDR2 is FVKESK. The V segment lost 5 bases and the J segment 4 bases; nucleotides outside the gene matches: 10. The CDR3 nucleotides are TGTGCCAGCAGCTTCAGGGACAGATCCACCTATGGCTACACCTTC. Amino acids: CASSFRDRSTYGYTF.

This clonotype was observed a few times. J is TRBJ2-3 and V is TRBV12-3 or TRBV12-4; D possibly uses TRBD1 or TRBD2 (5 bases each). The ends were cut back, 5 bases at V and 4 bases at J, with 16 bases in the middle. The CDR3 has 15 amino acids. The CDR3 DNA is TGTGCCAGCAGTCCTTGGGACCGAAGCCCAGATACGCAGTATTTT. As protein: CASSPWDRSPDTQYF.

This clonotype was picked up a small number of times. This chain uses TRBV5-1 with TRBJ1-6, with D hard to call. V dropped 7 bases and J dropped 5 bases, with 16 bases sitting between them. The CDR3 is 15 amino acids. From germline, CDR1 is SGHRS and CDR2 YFSETQ. CDR3 loop: CASGPGFGDNSPLHF. The CDR3 nucleotides are TGCGCCAGCGGCCCAGGCTTCGGCGATAATTCACCCCTCCACTTT.

At least ten counts were recorded for this clonotype. The J gene is TRBJ2-1, the V gene TRBV7-8, with 13 bases aligning to TRBD2. The CDR3 length is 15 residues. The germline CDR1 and CDR2 sequences are SGHVS and FQNEAQ. Trimming cost V 3 bases and J 8 bases; bases outside gene matches: 4. The chain's CDR3 is CASSFRLAGGYEQFF. The CDR3 region has the DNA TGTGCCAGCAGCTTTCGACTAGCGGGGGGTTATGAGCAGTTCTTC.

Many counts were recorded for this clonotype. The V and J genes are TRBV24-1 and TRBJ1-5; TRBD1 matches at 8 bases. The CDR3 runs 13 residues. V gave up 4 bases and J gave up 7 bases; unmatched junction bases: 2. Germline V lookup: CDR1 KGHDR, CDR2 SFDVKD. CDR3: CATSERQGQPQHF. DNA for the CDR3: TGTGCCACCAGTGAACGACAGGGGCAGCCCCAGCATTTT.

In its sample, this clonotype was seen a few times. At one of its ends the junction is not consistent with the germline gene, which may arise from a read error. As DNA, the CDR3 is TGTGCAAGCAACCTGGCATCGGGGGGGCCTAATGAAAAACTGTTTTTT. This codes for CASNLASGGPNEKLFF. V usage is TRBV7-8 and J usage is TRBJ1-4; D is possibly TRBD1 (6 bases). CDR3 size: 16 residues. Germline V gene lookup returns CDR1 SGHVS and CDR2 FQNEAQ.

The rearrangement links TRBV5-4 to TRBJ2-4; D remains ambiguous. The germline gives CDR1 SGHNT, CDR2 YYREEE (reference sequence). This CDR3 is built from 12 residues. Deletions cut 5 bases from V and 7 bases from J, with 10 bases between. CDR3 sequence reads: CASSSDWNIQYF. Written as DNA, the CDR3 is TGTGCCAGCAGTTCAGACTGGAACATTCAGTACTTC.

This clonotype turned up a few times. This chain joins TRBV5-1 and TRBJ2-7; 11 bases match TRBD1. The CDR3 has 15 amino acids. CDR1 and CDR2 (germline): SGHRS, YFSETQ. V trimming: 3 bases; J trimming: 3 bases; junction bases outside the gene matches: 5. This CDR3 is CASSSRDRGVYEQYV. CDR3 DNA: TGCGCCAGCAGCTCCCGGGACAGGGGGGTCTACGAGCAGTACGTC.

The chain employs TRBV5-1 and TRBJ2-7; D is unresolved. V shed 1 base and J shed 3 bases, with 11 bases lying between them. The CDR3 spans 14 residues. Germline V gives CDR1 SGHRS, CDR2 YFSETQ. CDR3 amino acids: CASSLYLGCYEQYF. The CDR3 coding sequence is TGCGCCAGCAGCTTGTATTTAGGGTGCTACGAGCAGTACTTC.

This clonotype was seen just once. Germline is not matched at one junction end, which may reflect a read error. The genes are TRBV12-3 or TRBV12-4 and TRBJ2-3, with D unclear. The CDR3 has 15 residues. The CDR3 spells CTSTPGVTSTDTQYF. CDR3 DNA: TGTACCAGCACCCCCGGCGTGACAAGCACAGATACGCAGTATTTT.

There are many counts of this clonotype. The chain employs TRBV7-9 and TRBJ1-1, with 8 bases that match TRBD1. This CDR3 has 15 residues. V lost 5 bases, J lost 1 base, and 6 bases stayed unmatched. Germline CDR1 reads SEHNR; CDR2 reads FQNEAQ (reference sequence). CDR3 residues: CASSPRQGKNTEAFF. CDR3 coding DNA: TGTGCCAGCAGCCCCCGACAGGGGAAGAACACTGAAGCTTTCTTT. The full variable domain, its missing parts supplied by reference TRBV7-9 and TRBJ1-1, is DTGVSQNPRHKITKRGQNVTFRCDPISEHNRLYWYRQTLGQGPEFLTYFQNEAQLEKSRLLSDRFSAERPKGSFSTLEIQRTEQGDSAMYLCASSPRQGKNTEAFFGQGTRLTVV.

The CDR3: CATSSTTGLYEQYV. The CDR3 region has the DNA TGTGCCACCAGCAGCACGACAGGACTTTACGAGCAGTACGTC. The V call is TRBV15, the J call TRBJ2-7; D perhaps matches TRBD1 (6 bases). Germline V gene lookup returns CDR1 LNHNV and CDR2 YYDKDF (reference sequence). Trimming shortened V by 3 bases and J by 4 bases, and 13 bases separated the two germline ends. This CDR3 comprises 14 residues.